This paragraph covers one T cell receptor beta chain sequence. As yet, its antigen is unknown. In the authors' workflow: ImmunoSEQ output held junction-only sequences without quality scores, so filtering differed. Generated by immunoSEQ multiplex PCR, the TCRdb table keeps only in-frame clones and is missing some. The DNA gave D and trimming, while V, J and clone size come from that table. This table holds about half a million clones, around 73% found once. These data belong to a study of shared clonotypes between healthy human individuals. Findings and caveats of the study: With few donors, the genetic and exposure-history diversity represented was limited.

The CDR3 covers 11 residues. The V end lost 1 base, the J end lost 11 bases, and 8 bases lay between the germline ends. Per germline, CDR1 SGHTA and CDR2 FQGNSA. The study drew its donors from healthy HIV-negative adults without recent acute infections or vaccinations. This receptor was taken from a woman aged 40 to 55 in good health. Some clones in this sample may be carry-over from other donors' samples. V gene TRBV7-2 combines with J gene TRBJ1-1; D uncertain. Sequencing used PBMCs. CDR3 coding DNA: TGTGCCAGCAGCTTAGGGGGTAGGGCTTTCTTT. Translating it yields CASSLGGRAFF.